The T cell receptor beta chain under discussion was sequenced for a study of beta chain features in type 1 diabetes. V dropped 4 bases and J dropped 2 bases, with 8 bases sitting between them. This CDR3 is built from 13 residues. CDR1 is KGHSH and CDR2 is LQKENI in the germline V gene. This clone was seen just once. Reverse transcribing all isolated RNA meant expressed TCRB transcripts were sequenced. Here immunoSEQ multiplex PCR was the method, and the copy in TCRdb shows in-frame clones only, minus some. The table shows under 300,000 clones, with 25% to 30% occurring only once. Averaging approximately 0.11 L, one heparinised blood draw was given by each donor. Naive, central memory, regulatory and stem cell-like memory cells within the CD4+ compartment were sorted using CD45RO/CCR7/CD25/CD127/CD95/CD27.

The clonotype comes from a young man in good health. The specimen sequenced was central memory CD4+ T cells from blood. The V and J genes are TRBV18 and TRBJ1-1; no definite D call. CDR3 protein: CASSQGRNTEAFF. DNA of the CDR3: TGTGCCAGCTCACAAGGTCGTAACACTGAAGCTTTCTTT.